This T cell receptor beta chain was sequenced for a study of CD8 T cells in ankylosing spondylitis. Broader study findings: Disease-associated clonotypes exhibited CD8+ identity and were relatively infrequent in peripheral blood. Reported data indicate significant enrichment of disease-linked clones within matched ankylosing spondylitis synovial fluid. Blood from ankylosing spondylitis patients appeared to carry a characteristic eight-variant TCR beta motif.

5'-RACE, quantitative and with molecular barcodes, yielded the TCR beta libraries. TCRdb independently ran MiXCR on the 5' RACE reads; one entry per CDR3 protein. Of approximately 400,000 distinct CDR3 sequences detected, about 25% appear once; the ten largest clones hold 0.75% to 0.9%. CDR1 is DFQATT and CDR2 is SNEGSKA in the germline V gene (reference sequence). V was shortened by 4 bases and J by 0 bases, with 7 bases between the two germline ends. The CDR3 totals 14 residues. This clonotype was observed a few times. The target antigen is unknown. The rearrangement joins TRBV20-1 to TRBJ2-6, with D hard to call. The sequencing sample was made of blood, either unsorted or a sorted T cell fraction (not recorded which). The source is a male donor with ankylosing spondylitis. CDR3 in DNA: TGCAGTGCTAACGTGCTCTCTGGGGCCAACGTCCTGACTTTC. It is translated as CSANVLSGANVLTF.